This record covers a single TCR beta chain. This clonotype came up a few times. Its antigen target is currently unknown. Base-call qualities are not available, and no considerably larger clone is one nucleotide away. The entry originates in a study of CD8 T cells in ankylosing spondylitis (dated by TCRdb to about 2017). Looking at the study overall: The study set out to find disease-linked TCR variants by profiling T cell receptor beta repertoires in ankylosing spondylitis patients and healthy donors. The full study cohort comprised about 23 ankylosing spondylitis patients and about a hundred healthy donors. Peripheral blood samples were taken, and synovial fluid was additionally collected from ankylosing spondylitis patients.

Sequencing took place on an Illumina HiSeq 2500. Quantitative 5'-RACE with molecular barcodes was the method used to prepare the TCR beta libraries. From the authors' description of their analysis: A new computational method, built on a probabilistic model of VDJ rearrangement, was used to identify disease-linked TCR variants. TCRdb reprocessed the public reads (quality trimming at Q25 with fastp, clone calling with MiXCR) and kept in-frame beta chains. CDR3 protein sequences are deduplicated, and each keeps its most common genes and DNA. The V and J calls shown here were made by TCRdb, not taken from the authors' results. The sample contains under 300,000 distinct CDR3 sequences, 15% to 20% of them found a single time. The ten biggest clones cover about a third of the sample. Beyond this particular receptor, the publication reports: Some TCR beta motif variants had previously been reported in synovial fluid and blood of reactive arthritis patients, which suggested common disease-initiation mechanisms. Significant enrichment of the disease-linked clones was reported in matched synovial fluid samples from ankylosing spondylitis patients. A CD8+ phenotype was shown by the disease-linked clones, which were found at relatively low frequencies in peripheral blood. Blood from ankylosing spondylitis patients appeared to be characterized by a TCR beta motif made up of several highly homologous amino acid variants.

The source is a male donor with ankylosing spondylitis or in good health (not recorded which). Sequenced input: blood, either unsorted or a sorted T cell fraction (not recorded which).

The CDR3 protein sequence reads: CSVDRNYEQYF. In nucleotides, the sequence is TGCAGCGTAGACAGGAACTACGAGCAGTACTTC. The chain is made from TRBV29-1 and TRBJ2-7; a tentative D call is TRBD1 (6 bases match). The CDR1 and CDR2 encoded by the germline V gene are SQVTM and ANQGSEA. Trimming costs V 6 bases and J 3 bases, and their ends lie 9 bases apart. Its CDR3 holds 11 amino acids, cysteine through phenylalanine. Kept here is only the CDR3 DNA, which spans 33 bases and is read in frame from base 1.